The rows below give T cell receptor beta chains drawn from one sample of a study of T cell repertoires in cytomegalovirus infection. TCRdb re-derived calls from the reads in MiXCR, one entry per CDR3 protein. The sample shows about 700,000 distinct CDR3 sequences, roughly 33% of them seen only once. For these receptors, no antigen is known. The sequencing here drew on cultured PBMCs, taken from culture after CMV antigen stimulation. The receptor set was obtained from a human donor in good health (CMV status not recorded). Some clones in this sample may be carry-over from other donors' samples. CDR3s include the opening cysteine and the closing phenylalanine or tryptophan. The D gene is left open where the match is weak. Clone size appears in some rows only: once, few, many, or a class for an expanded clone.

size: -; D: -; J: TRBJ1-5; V: TRBV6-2/TRBV6-3; DNA: TGTGCCAGCATTTTCACGTCGGGTAGCAATCAGCCCCAGCATTTT; CDR3: CASIFTSGSNQPQHF
size: -; D: -; J: TRBJ2-3; V: TRBV5-6; DNA: TGTGCCAGCATCCATGGGTGGGCGCGCACAGATACGCAGTATTTT; CDR3: CASIHGWARTDTQYF
size: few; D: -; J: TRBJ2-3; V: TRBV6-2/TRBV6-3; DNA: TGTGCCAGCAGGAGGGACATCTTCACAGATACGCAGTATTTT; CDR3: CASRRDIFTDTQYF
size: -; D: TRBD1; J: TRBJ2-6; V: TRBV6-1; DNA: TGTGCCAGCAGGAGACAGGGATCCTCCTCTGGGGCCAACGTCCTGACTTTC; CDR3: CASRRQGSSSGANVLTF
size: -; D: TRBD1; J: TRBJ1-6; V: TRBV15; DNA: TGTGCCACCAGCGGGGACAGGGGCACAAATTCACCCCTCCACTTT; CDR3: CATSGDRGTNSPLHF
size: few; D: -; J: TRBJ2-1; V: TRBV7-2; DNA: TGTGCCAGCAGCCAAATGTTGCGGGCCTTTTCGTTCTTC; CDR3: CASSQMLRAFSFF
size: -; D: -; J: TRBJ2-1; V: TRBV4-1; DNA: TGCGCCAGCAGCAAGATACTTGTCAATGAGCAGTTCTTC; CDR3: CASSKILVNEQFF
size: -; D: -; J: TRBJ2-3; V: TRBV24-1; DNA: TGTGCCACCAGTGAGGTTGGGACAGATACGCAGTATTTT; CDR3: CATSEVGTDTQYF
size: -; D: -; J: TRBJ2-3; V: TRBV19; DNA: TGTGCCAGTAGTATGGGGCTCCGGACAACAGATACGCAGTATTTT; CDR3: CASSMGLRTTDTQYF
size: -; D: -; J: TRBJ2-5; V: TRBV7-2; DNA: TGTGCCAGCAGCCGGGACCACCAAGAGACCCAGTACTTC; CDR3: CASSRDHQETQYF
size: -; D: TRBD2; J: TRBJ2-1; V: TRBV12-3/TRBV12-4; DNA: TGTGCCAGCAGTGAACTAGCGGGGGGCCGCAATGAGCAGTTCTTC; CDR3: CASSELAGGRNEQFF
size: once; D: -; J: TRBJ2-7; V: TRBV2; DNA: TGTGCCAGCAGTGAATTGGTCTCCTACCACGAGCAGTACTTC; CDR3: CASSELVSYHEQYF
size: few; D: TRBD1; J: TRBJ2-2; V: TRBV27; DNA: TGTGCCAGCAGTTTAAGGCAGAAATGGACAGGGATCGGGGAGCTGTTTTTT; CDR3: CASSLRQKWTGIGELFF
size: -; D: -; J: TRBJ1-3; V: TRBV7-2; DNA: TGTGCCAGCACTGGAATAAGGGAGGGGCCTCCTGGAAACACCATATATTTT; CDR3: CASTGIREGPPGNTIYF
size: few; D: -; J: TRBJ2-3; V: TRBV9; DNA: TGTGCCAGCAGCGTAACCCCCCAGACTCGAGATAAAAGCACAGATACGCAGTATTTT; CDR3: CASSVTPQTRDKSTDTQYF
size: many; D: -; J: TRBJ1-1; V: TRBV7-9; DNA: TGTGCCAGCAGCGCACGGGGAACAGGTGGAGCTTTCTTT; CDR3: CASSARGTGGAFF
size: -; D: TRBD2; J: TRBJ2-1; V: TRBV4-1; DNA: TGCGCCAGCAGCCAGGTAGCGGGGGGGTATAATGAGCAGTTCTTC; CDR3: CASSQVAGGYNEQFF
size: many; D: -; J: TRBJ1-1; V: TRBV7-2; DNA: TGTGCCAGCAGCTTAGGGGGTGAGGGCACTGAAGCTTTCTTT; CDR3: CASSLGGEGTEAFF
size: -; D: -; J: TRBJ1-4; V: TRBV19; DNA: TGTGCCAGTAGTGGGGCCGGTCGGAAACTGTTTTTT; CDR3: CASSGAGRKLFF